These 5 T cell receptor beta chains were all obtained from the same sample, sequenced in a study of cytomegalovirus exposure and HLA in healthy donors (TCRdb year 2017). The library relied on the immunoSEQ multiplex PCR assay. The multiplex PCR relied on a mix of 60 forward primers for TCR Vbeta segments and 13 reverse primers for TCR Jbeta segments. The table was pulled from immuneACCESS by TCRdb, which kept in-frame rearrangements only. Such tables lose some clones; where checked, under half of the loss comes from unresolved V genes, and the rest has no known cause. This sample has some 160,000 clones in its table, and 65% to 85% of those were observed once. Around 2.4% of the sample is taken by the ten largest. Sequences were obtained from PBMCs. The receptor source for this set is a man aged 55 to 70 in good health and CMV-seronegative.

The chain links TRBV11-2 to TRBJ2-7; maybe TRBD2 (5 bases). CDR3 size: 15 residues. CDR1 is SGHAT, CDR2 FQNNGV, per germline. The V and J ends lost 1 base and 3 bases respectively, with 13 bases between them. The CDR3 sequence is CASSLGRGFLYEQYF. The CDR3 nucleotides read TGTGCCAGCAGCTTAGGGCGAGGGTTTCTCTACGAGCAGTACTTC.

This chain joins TRBV14 and TRBJ1-2; perhaps TRBD1 as D (5 bases). Between the trimmed V and J ends, which lost 0 bases and 8 bases, there was a span of 16 bases. The CDR3 runs 15 residues. The V gene's germline CDR1 is SGHDN and CDR2 FVKESK. The CDR3 sequence: CASSQDPRGIGGYTF. DNA for the CDR3: TGTGCCAGCAGCCAAGATCCACGGGGGATAGGGGGCTACACCTTC.

CDR3 DNA sequence: TGTGCCAGCAGTGAAAACTCAGGGGGGCCCCAGCATTTT. Its protein product is CASSENSGGPQHF. This chain connects TRBV6-1 to TRBJ1-5, with TRBD1 matching over 7 bases. The ends lost 2 bases at V and 9 bases at J; junction bases unmatched: 4. CDR1 and CDR2 from the germline V gene are MNHNS and SASEGT. The CDR3 extends over 13 amino acids.

The V and J genes are TRBV6-5 and TRBJ1-1; TRBD1 agrees at 11 bases. After removal of 4 bases from V and 10 bases from J, the junction contained 5 bases not matched to a gene. The CDR3 sequence is 13 residues long. The germline gives CDR1 MNHEY, CDR2 SVGAGI. CDR3 region: CASSLGTGGVAFF. In nucleotides, the CDR3 is TGTGCCAGCAGTTTGGGGACAGGGGGTGTAGCTTTCTTT.

A few counts support this clone. This chain uses TRBV7-9 with TRBJ2-2; a weak D match, TRBD2 (6 bases). CDR1 SEHNR and CDR2 FQNEAQ come from the germline V gene (reference sequence). Trimming shortened V by 7 bases and J by 7 bases, and 13 bases separated the two germline ends. CDR3 length: 13 residues. In DNA, the CDR3 is TGTGCCAGCATCTCACGGGAGTTCGGGGAGCTGTTTTTT. As protein: CASISREFGELFF.